This T cell receptor (beta chain) appears in the sequencing data of a study of T-cell memory formation after mild COVID-19. Study-level findings and limits: Still unconfirmed is whether the second-wave clones peaking on day 37 recognized SARS-CoV-2.

Germline CDR1 DFQATT, CDR2 SNEGSKA (reference sequence). The CDR3 covers 9 residues. Trimming cost V 8 bases and J 9 bases, with 9 bases left between them. Remarks on this clonotype: Antigen: not known.

Each CDR3 protein is one row after TCRdb ran MiXCR on the 5' RACE reads. The sample shows some 190,000 distinct CDR3 sequences, around 15% of them seen only once. Sequencing input: PBMCs or a T cell subset sorted from them (not recorded which). This clonotype was obtained from an adult woman who had mild COVID-19 (a few samples of this study predate the infection). Cell type and time point are not known. J is TRBJ2-3 and V is TRBV20-1; D might be TRBD2 (5 bases). CDR3 amino acids: CSSSGTQYF. In nucleotides, the CDR3 is TGCAGTTCCTCGGGGACGCAGTATTTT.